The 18 T cell receptor beta chains presented below share a single source sample, sequenced in a study of blood T cell repertoires in COVID-19. Generated by immunoSEQ multiplex PCR, the TCRdb table keeps only in-frame clones and is missing some. The table has hundreds of thousands of clones, more than 70% seen once. Sequenced material: peripheral blood. These receptors came from a woman aged 30 to 39 with COVID-19, enrolled during active disease.

The rearrangement joins TRBV5-8 to TRBJ2-5, with D possibly matching TRBD1 (5 bases). This CDR3 has 14 amino acids. From germline, CDR1 is SGHTS and CDR2 YDEGEE. V was cut by 9 bases and J by 2 bases, with 17 bases left in between. CDR3 nucleotides: TGTGCCACTCTATACTCGACAGCTCAAGAGACCCAGTACTTC. Translating it yields CATLYSTAQETQYF.

The chain joins TRBV5-1 to TRBJ2-7; TRBD1 might be the D (7 bases). The CDR3 is 14 residues long. Deletions cut 0 bases from V and 4 bases from J, with 11 bases between. The V gene's germline CDR1 is SGHRS and CDR2 YFSETQ. The CDR3 protein is CASSLEAGGYEQYV. For the CDR3, the DNA is TGCGCCAGCAGCTTGGAGGCAGGGGGGTACGAGCAGTACGTC.

The gene calls are TRBV19 and TRBJ1-2, with 7 bases fitting TRBD1. CDR1 LNHDA and CDR2 SQIVND come from the germline V gene (reference sequence). With 5 bases clipped from V and 0 bases from J, the junction kept 6 bases outside the gene matches. This CDR3 comprises 15 residues. The CDR3 nucleotides are TGTGCCAGTAGTTCATCGACAGGGACTAACTATGGCTACACCTTC. Translated, it gives CASSSSTGTNYGYTF.

The chain combines TRBV27 with TRBJ1-2, with TRBD1 as a possible D gene (5 bases). V shed 5 bases and J shed 0 bases, with 10 bases lying between them. CDR1 and CDR2 from the germline V gene are MNHEY and SMNVEV (reference sequence). The CDR3 sequence is 14 residues long. The CDR3 DNA sequence: TGTGCCAGCAGTCTAGGGGTACCTAACTATGGCTACACCTTC. Residues: CASSLGVPNYGYTF.

The chain joins TRBV28 to TRBJ2-2; 7 bases match TRBD1. The CDR3 is 15 amino acids. Unmatched junction bases numbered 1, after V lost 3 bases and J lost 0 bases. The V gene's germline CDR1 is MDHEN and CDR2 SYDVKM. The DNA for the CDR3 is TGTGCCAGCAGTTTGGGACAGTCGAACACCGGGGAGCTGTTTTTT. It codes for CASSLGQSNTGELFF.

This clone showed up just once. V gene TRBV28 combines with J gene TRBJ2-7; TRBD2 matches 8 bases. Trimming took 10 bases from V and 2 from J; bases not matched to a gene: 22. CDR3 length: 18 residues. In germline, CDR1 is MDHEN, CDR2 SYDVKM. CDR3 residues: CATLSAGLGAGGPYEQYF. CDR3 DNA: TGTGCCACCCTTTCGGCAGGGCTTGGGGCGGGGGGCCCCTACGAGCAGTACTTC.

J is TRBJ1-4 and V is TRBV4-3; unclear D gene. Germline CDR1 reads LGHNA; CDR2 reads YSLEER. This CDR3 contains 15 residues. The ends were cut back, 2 bases at V and 8 bases at J, with 15 bases in the middle. The CDR3 protein is CASSQPAGSEEKLFF. The DNA of the CDR3 is TGCGCCAGCAGCCAACCGGCGGGGAGCGAGGAAAAACTGTTTTTT.

This chain's CDR3 is CASSFWGGREIQETQYF. The CDR3 DNA follows: TGTGCCAGCAGCTTTTGGGGTGGCAGGGAAATCCAAGAGACCCAGTACTTC. V gene TRBV5-6 combines with J gene TRBJ2-5, with D tentatively TRBD1 (5 bases). The CDR3 sequence is 17 residues long. V lost 2 bases to trimming and J lost 1 base, with 18 bases between them. From germline, CDR1 is SGHDT and CDR2 YYEEEE.

The chain has TRBV14 and TRBJ2-1; 13 nucleotides line up with TRBD2. V lost 5 bases and J lost 1; bases outside the gene matches: 8. The length of the CDR3 is 18 residues. Germline-derived CDR1 and CDR2 are SGHDN and FVKESK. The CDR3 DNA follows: TGTGCCAGCAGCTTAGCCGGGACTAGCGGGATATCCTACAATGAGCAGTTCTTC. Its translation: CASSLAGTSGISYNEQFF.

The chain joins TRBV3-1 (or the pseudogene TRBV3-2) to TRBJ1-1; D remains unclear. Trimming stripped 0 bases from V and 10 bases from J, with 12 bases between. Looked up from germline, CDR1 is LGHDT and CDR2 is YNNKEL (reference sequence). This CDR3 is built from 13 residues. The DNA of the CDR3 is TGTGCCAGCAGCCAAGAAGGGATAGGGAGAGCTTTCTTT. It yields the protein CASSQEGIGRAFF.

The chain couples TRBV11-2 to TRBJ1-1; the D gene is possibly TRBD1 (5 bases). Germline loops: CDR1 SGHAT, CDR2 FQNNGV. The CDR3 loop spans 12 amino acids. V lost 6 bases and J 11 bases, leaving 16 bases between the germline ends. The CDR3 reads CASRGDSTGAFF. In DNA form, the CDR3 reads TGTGCCAGCAGAGGGGACTCCACGGGGGCTTTCTTT.

The rearrangement uses TRBV19 and TRBJ1-3; a possible D gene is TRBD1 (5 bases). This CDR3 is built from 16 residues. Germline CDR1 LNHDA, CDR2 SQIVND (reference sequence). The germline V and J ends were trimmed by 8 bases and 0 bases, with 17 bases remaining between them. CDR3 DNA: TGTGCCAGTGAACCGGACCAGGGTATCTCTGGAAACACCATATATTTT. It translates to CASEPDQGISGNTIYF.

The V gene is TRBV28, the J gene TRBJ2-7; possibly TRBD1 for D (6 bases). Germline V gene data show CDR1 as MDHEN and CDR2 as SYDVKM. The length of the CDR3 is 16 residues. V gave up 6 bases and J gave up 2 bases, with 20 bases separating them. The CDR3 region has the DNA TGTGCCAGCAGCGTCTCTTCCGGGACAATGACCTACGAGCAGTACTTC. This codes for CASSVSSGTMTYEQYF.

The chain carries TRBV28 and TRBJ2-5; 9 nucleotides agree with TRBD2. Germline CDR1 reads MDHEN; CDR2 reads SYDVKM. The CDR3 runs 17 residues. V lost 7 bases, J lost 2 bases, and 14 bases stayed unmatched. The CDR3 reads CASTWGLAGNLQETQYF. The CDR3 region has the DNA TGTGCCAGCACCTGGGGGCTAGCGGGAAACTTACAAGAGACCCAGTACTTC.

This rearrangement joins TRBV7-2 to TRBJ1-1; 7 positions match TRBD1. The V and J ends lost 6 bases and 0 bases, in that order; junction bases with no gene match: 7. Looked up from germline, CDR1 is SGHTA and CDR2 is FQGNSA. The CDR3 runs to 15 residues. This CDR3 is CASRRQGGMNTEAFF. CDR3 nucleotides: TGTGCCAGCAGGAGACAGGGAGGCATGAACACTGAAGCTTTCTTT.

J is TRBJ2-3 and V is TRBV5-1; D may be TRBD1 (6 bases). CDR3 length equals 13 residues. CDR1 and CDR2 from the germline V gene are SGHRS and YFSETQ. Trimming took off 5 bases at V and 0 bases at J, with 7 bases between the two ends. The DNA for the CDR3 is TGCGCCAGCAGGGGGGCTAGCACAGATACGCAGTATTTT. Amino acid sequence: CASRGASTDTQYF.

This chain uses TRBV24-1 with TRBJ2-1, with 10 nucleotides matching TRBD2. There are 18 residues in the CDR3. The J segment lost 5 bases and the V segment lost 3 bases, leaving 12 bases of the junction unmatched. Germline CDR1 reads KGHDR; CDR2 reads SFDVKD. CDR3 nucleotide sequence: TGTGCCACCAGTGATCGCGGACTGACTAGCGGGCTAGACAATGAGCAGTTCTTC. This gives the protein CATSDRGLTSGLDNEQFF.

The rearrangement joins TRBV6-5 to TRBJ2-2, with a weak D call TRBD1 (5 bases). CDR3 length: 13 residues. Per the germline V gene, CDR1 is MNHEY and CDR2 is SVGAGI. Between the trimmed V and J ends, which lost 6 bases and 8 bases, there was a span of 13 bases. CDR3 sequence (DNA): TGTGCCAGCAGCCTTGGTGGGGCTGGGGAGCTGTTTTTT. It codes for CASSLGGAGELFF.